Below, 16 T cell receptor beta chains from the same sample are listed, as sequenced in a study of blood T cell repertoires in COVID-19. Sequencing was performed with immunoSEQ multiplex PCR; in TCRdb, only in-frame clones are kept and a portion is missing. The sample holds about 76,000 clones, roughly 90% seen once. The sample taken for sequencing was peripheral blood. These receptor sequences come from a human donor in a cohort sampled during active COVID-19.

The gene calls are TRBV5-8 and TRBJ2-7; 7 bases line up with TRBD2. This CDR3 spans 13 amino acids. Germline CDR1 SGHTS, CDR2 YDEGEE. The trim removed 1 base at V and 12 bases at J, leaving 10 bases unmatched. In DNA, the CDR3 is TGTGCCAGCAGCTTGTCCAATGGGAGGGTTCTGTACTTC. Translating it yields CASSLSNGRVLYF.

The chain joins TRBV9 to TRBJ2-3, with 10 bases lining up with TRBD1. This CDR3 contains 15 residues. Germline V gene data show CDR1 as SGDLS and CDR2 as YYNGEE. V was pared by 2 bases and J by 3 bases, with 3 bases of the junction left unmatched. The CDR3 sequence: CASSVMDRGTDTQYF. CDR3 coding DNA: TGTGCCAGCAGCGTTATGGACAGGGGGACAGATACGCAGTATTTT.

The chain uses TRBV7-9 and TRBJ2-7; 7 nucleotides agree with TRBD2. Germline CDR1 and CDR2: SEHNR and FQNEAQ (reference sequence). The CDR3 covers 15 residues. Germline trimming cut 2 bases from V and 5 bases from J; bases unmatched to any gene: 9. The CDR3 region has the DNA TGTGCCAGCAGCTTATTCCCAGCGGGAAGGGACGAGCAGTACTTC. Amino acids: CASSLFPAGRDEQYF.

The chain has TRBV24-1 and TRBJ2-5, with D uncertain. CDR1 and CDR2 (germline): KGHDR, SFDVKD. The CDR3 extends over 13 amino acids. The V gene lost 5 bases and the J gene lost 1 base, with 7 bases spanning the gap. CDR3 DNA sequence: TGTGCCACCAGTGCCCCGAGCCAAGAGACCCAGTACTTC. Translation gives CATSAPSQETQYF.

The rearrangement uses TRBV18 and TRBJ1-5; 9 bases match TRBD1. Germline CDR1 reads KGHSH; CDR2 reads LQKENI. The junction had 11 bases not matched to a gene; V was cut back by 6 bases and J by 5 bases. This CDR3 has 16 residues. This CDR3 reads CASSQDRGYSDQPQHF. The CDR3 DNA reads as TGTGCCAGCTCTCAGGACAGGGGTTACTCCGATCAGCCCCAGCATTTT.

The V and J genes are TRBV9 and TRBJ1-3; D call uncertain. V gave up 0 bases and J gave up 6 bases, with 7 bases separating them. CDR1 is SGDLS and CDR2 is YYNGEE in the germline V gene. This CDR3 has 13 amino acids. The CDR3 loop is CASSVGEENTIYF. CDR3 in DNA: TGTGCCAGCAGCGTAGGAGAGGAAAACACCATATATTTT.

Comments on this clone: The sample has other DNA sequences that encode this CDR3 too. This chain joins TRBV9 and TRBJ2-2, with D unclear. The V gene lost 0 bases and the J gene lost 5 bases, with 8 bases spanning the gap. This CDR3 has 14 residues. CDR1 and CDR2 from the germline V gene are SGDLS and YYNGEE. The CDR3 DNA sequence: TGTGCCAGCAGCGTAGGTACGGGTACCGGGGAGCTGTTTTTT. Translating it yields CASSVGTGTGELFF.

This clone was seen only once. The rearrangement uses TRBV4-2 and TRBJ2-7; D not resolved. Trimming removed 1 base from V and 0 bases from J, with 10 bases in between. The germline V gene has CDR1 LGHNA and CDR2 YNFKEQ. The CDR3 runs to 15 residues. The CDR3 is CASSQGGTDSYEQYF. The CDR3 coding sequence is TGTGCCAGCAGCCAAGGTGGTACAGACTCCTACGAGCAGTACTTC.

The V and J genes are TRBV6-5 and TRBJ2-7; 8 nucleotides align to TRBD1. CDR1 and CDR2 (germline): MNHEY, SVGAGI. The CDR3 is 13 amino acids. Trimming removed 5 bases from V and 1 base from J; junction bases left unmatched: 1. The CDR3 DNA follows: TGTGCCAGCAGTCGACAGGGGTCCTACGAGCAGTACTTC. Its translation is CASSRQGSYEQYF.

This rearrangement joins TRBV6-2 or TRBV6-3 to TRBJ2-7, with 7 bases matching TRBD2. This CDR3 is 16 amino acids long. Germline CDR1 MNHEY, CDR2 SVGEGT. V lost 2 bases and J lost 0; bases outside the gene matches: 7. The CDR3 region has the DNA TGTGCCAGCAGTTACATTCCCAGCGGGATCTCCTACGAGCAGTACTTC. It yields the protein CASSYIPSGISYEQYF.

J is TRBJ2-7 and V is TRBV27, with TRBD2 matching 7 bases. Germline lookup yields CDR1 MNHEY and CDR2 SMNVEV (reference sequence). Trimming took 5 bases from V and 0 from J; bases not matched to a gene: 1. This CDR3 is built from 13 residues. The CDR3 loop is CASSTGGSYEQYF. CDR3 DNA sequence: TGTGCCAGCAGTACGGGAGGCTCCTACGAGCAGTACTTC.

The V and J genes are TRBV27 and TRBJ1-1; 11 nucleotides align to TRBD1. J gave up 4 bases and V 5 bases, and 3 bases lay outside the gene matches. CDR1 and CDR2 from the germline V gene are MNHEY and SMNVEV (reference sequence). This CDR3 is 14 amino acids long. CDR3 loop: CASSVGTGGTEAFF. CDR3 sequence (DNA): TGTGCCAGCAGTGTTGGGACAGGGGGCACTGAAGCTTTCTTT.

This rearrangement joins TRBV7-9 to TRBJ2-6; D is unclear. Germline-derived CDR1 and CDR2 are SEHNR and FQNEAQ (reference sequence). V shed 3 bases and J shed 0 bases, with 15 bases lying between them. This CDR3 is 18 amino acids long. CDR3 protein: CASSFYTPQASGANVLTF. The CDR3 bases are TGTGCCAGCAGCTTCTACACCCCTCAGGCCTCTGGGGCCAACGTCCTGACTTTC. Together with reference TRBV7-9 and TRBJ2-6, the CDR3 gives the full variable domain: DTGVSQNPRHKITKRGQNVTFRCDPISEHNRLYWYRQTLGQGPEFLTYFQNEAQLEKSRLLSDRFSAERPKGSFSTLEIQRTEQGDSAMYLCASSFYTPQASGANVLTFGAGSRLTVL.

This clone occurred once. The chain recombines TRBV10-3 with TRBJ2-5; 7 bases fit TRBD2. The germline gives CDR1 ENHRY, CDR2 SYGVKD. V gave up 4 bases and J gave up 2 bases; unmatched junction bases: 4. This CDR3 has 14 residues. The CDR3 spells CAISALAVQETQYF. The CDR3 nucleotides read TGTGCCATCAGTGCCCTAGCGGTTCAAGAGACCCAGTACTTC.

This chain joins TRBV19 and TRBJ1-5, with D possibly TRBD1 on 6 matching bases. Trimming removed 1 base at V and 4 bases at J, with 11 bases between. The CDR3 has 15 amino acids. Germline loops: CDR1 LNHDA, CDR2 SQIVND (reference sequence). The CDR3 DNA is TGTGCCAGTAGTATAGCAGACAGGTCAAATCAGCCCCAGCATTTT. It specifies CASSIADRSNQPQHF.

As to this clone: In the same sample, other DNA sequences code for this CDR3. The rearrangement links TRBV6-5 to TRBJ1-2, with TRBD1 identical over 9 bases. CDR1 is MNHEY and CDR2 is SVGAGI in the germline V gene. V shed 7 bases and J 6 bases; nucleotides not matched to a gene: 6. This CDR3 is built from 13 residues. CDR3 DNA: TGTGCCAGCAACAGGGGGCAAGGAAATGGCTACACCTTC. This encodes CASNRGQGNGYTF.